Listed below are T cell receptor beta chains from one sample, sequenced in a study of blood T cells in healthy people across ages. MiXCR, run by TCRdb on the 5' RACE reads, gives a single entry per CDR3 protein. The data show over a million distinct CDR3 sequences, roughly 45% seen once. The sequencing sample was made of blood. These receptors were taken from a woman aged 55-69 years in good health. CDR3s include the opening cysteine and the closing phenylalanine or tryptophan. D genes are given only for firm matches. The size entry is marked missing in some rows and otherwise reads once, few, many or a size class.

j_gene | v_gene | abundance | d_gene | CDR3aa | CDR3nt
TRBJ2-3 | TRBV2 | few | TRBD2 | CASSWLAGTDTQYF | TGTGCCAGCTCTTGGCTAGCGGGCACAGATACGCAGTATTTT
TRBJ1-2 | TRBV2 | NA | NA | CASLKGGRGGYTF | TGTGCCAGCTTGAAGGGTGGGCGAGGTGGCTACACCTTC
TRBJ2-7 | TRBV9 | few | NA | CASSVAFGGEQYF | TGTGCCAGCAGCGTAGCTTTCGGGGGCGAGCAGTACTTC
TRBJ1-2 | TRBV29-1 | NA | NA | CSTNLGNGYTF | TGCAGCACTAACTTAGGGAATGGCTACACCTTC
TRBJ2-7 | TRBV7-2 | many | NA | CASSSNRVSYEQYF | TGTGCCAGCAGCTCGAACAGGGTGTCCTACGAGCAGTACTTC
TRBJ2-4 | TRBV6-1 | NA | NA | CASSERSSGVAKNIQYF | TGTGCCAGCAGTGAAAGATCCTCTGGAGTAGCCAAAAACATTCAGTACTTC
TRBJ2-7 | TRBV28 | NA | TRBD1 | CASHDRGYEQYF | TGTGCCAGCCATGACAGGGGCTACGAGCAGTACTTC
TRBJ1-4 | TRBV27 | NA | NA | CASSLSLDTNEKLFF | TGTGCCAGCAGTTTATCGCTGGATACTAATGAAAAACTGTTTTTT
TRBJ2-7 | TRBV28 | NA | TRBD1 | CASSPNMGAYRGSSDEQYF | TGTGCCAGCAGTCCCAATATGGGGGCATACAGGGGGAGCTCCGACGAGCAGTACTTC
TRBJ2-3 | TRBV20-1 | NA | TRBD1 | CSASSTGAGDTQYF | TGCAGTGCTAGCTCGACAGGGGCTGGAGATACGCAGTATTTT
TRBJ2-5 | TRBV7-9 | few | TRBD2 | CASSFGTSGSFPETQYF | TGTGCCAGCAGCTTCGGGACTAGCGGGAGTTTCCCAGAGACCCAGTACTTC
TRBJ2-5 | TRBV4-2 | once | NA | CASSQEARSGYGQYF | TGTGCCAGCAGCCAAGAAGCCAGGTCGGGCTACGGGCAGTACTTC
TRBJ1-1 | TRBV10-2 | NA | TRBD1 | CASGTAGGNTEAFF | TGCGCCAGCGGAACGGCAGGGGGGAACACTGAAGCTTTCTTT
TRBJ2-7 | TRBV9 | NA | NA | CASSVGRGGEQYF | TGTGCCAGCAGCGTAGGGAGGGGAGGCGAGCAGTACTTC
TRBJ2-1 | TRBV10-3 | NA | NA | CAISESWRRGETQFF | TGTGCCATCAGTGAGTCGTGGCGCCGCGGGGAGACCCAGTTCTTC
TRBJ2-1 | TRBV7-9 | NA | TRBD2 | CASSLGTSGKGEQFF | TGTGCCAGCAGCTTAGGGACTAGCGGGAAGGGTGAGCAGTTCTTC
TRBJ2-5 | TRBV2 | few | NA | CASSGLGQETQYF | TGTGCCAGCAGTGGGCTAGGGCAAGAGACCCAGTACTTC
TRBJ2-3 | TRBV20-1 | NA | TRBD2 | CSARGLSGTGFGTQYF | TGCAGTGCTAGGGGCCTTAGCGGGACCGGGTTTGGTACGCAGTATTTT
TRBJ1-1 | TRBV10-3 | NA | NA | CATFIGGEMNTEAFF | TGTGCCACCTTTATAGGCGGGGAGATGAACACTGAAGCTTTCTTT
TRBJ2-1 | TRBV11-2 | NA | NA | CASSLRRDSSYNEQFF | TGTGCCAGCAGCTTGAGGCGGGACTCCTCCTACAATGAGCAGTTCTTC
TRBJ2-7 | TRBV7-9 | NA | NA | CASSFAADIRGGLAGDEQYF | TGTGCCAGCAGCTTTGCAGCGGACATTAGGGGAGGCCTGGCGGGCGACGAGCAGTACTTC
TRBJ2-6 | TRBV3-1 | few | NA | CASSLGQFESGANVLTF | TGTGCCAGCAGCCTAGGACAGTTCGAATCTGGGGCCAACGTCCTGACTTTC